These 28 T cell receptor beta chains were sequenced from one sample in a study of cytomegalovirus exposure and HLA in healthy donors. Vbeta (60) and Jbeta (13) primers were used in the PCR. Some clones are missing from TCRdb's copy, which holds only in-frame ones; the method was immunoSEQ multiplex PCR. The table includes 270,000 or so clones, roughly 85% detected once. Source material: PBMCs. The receptors derive from a man aged 35 to 55 in good health and CMV-seropositive.

The gene calls are TRBV27 and TRBJ2-7, with D unresolved. V was cut by 6 bases and J by 1 base, with 7 bases left in between. CDR1 is MNHEY and CDR2 is SMNVEV in the germline V gene (reference sequence). The CDR3 has 12 residues. The CDR3 nucleotides are TGTGCCAGCAGGTCACAGTCCTACGAGCAGTACTTC. Translation: CASRSQSYEQYF.

The chain has TRBV28 and TRBJ2-1; 9 bases match TRBD2. Germline CDR1 reads MDHEN; CDR2 reads SYDVKM. J was trimmed by 6 bases and V by 6 bases; bases with no gene match: 12. This CDR3 spans 16 amino acids. The CDR3 reads CASSIRAGGPSNEQFF. CDR3 coding DNA: TGTGCCAGCAGCATTCGGGCGGGAGGGCCGTCCAATGAGCAGTTCTTC.

The rearrangement joins TRBV5-1 to TRBJ2-5; D uncertain. CDR3 length: 14 amino acids. The V end lost 5 bases, the J end lost 2 bases, and 13 bases lay between the germline ends. Germline lookup yields CDR1 SGHRS and CDR2 YFSETQ. CDR3: CASSRQQIQETQYF. Here the CDR3 DNA reads TGCGCCAGCAGTCGGCAACAGATTCAAGAGACCCAGTACTTC.

The rearrangement uses TRBV2 and TRBJ2-7; a weak D match, TRBD1 (5 bases). Germline CDR1 and CDR2: SNHLY and FYNNEI. The CDR3 sequence is 15 residues long. The V and J ends lost 6 bases and 4 bases respectively, with 19 bases between them. CDR3 residues: CASRDWKVGPYEQYF. CDR3 sequence (DNA): TGTGCCAGCAGGGATTGGAAGGTGGGGCCTTACGAGCAGTACTTC.

The chain joins TRBV11-3 to TRBJ2-7; TRBD1 matches 9 bases. The J segment lost 5 bases and the V segment lost 5 bases, leaving 10 bases of the junction unmatched. Per the germline V gene, CDR1 is SGHNT and CDR2 is YENEEA. The CDR3 runs to 15 residues. The CDR3 DNA follows: TGTGCCAGCAGCCCGGCCGGGACAGGGTCCCACGAGCAGTACTTC. As protein: CASSPAGTGSHEQYF.

The chain joins TRBV18 to TRBJ1-5; TRBD1 agrees at 7 bases. Germline V CDR1 and CDR2: KGHSH, LQKENI. Trimming took 5 bases from V and 2 from J; bases not matched to a gene: 9. The CDR3 runs to 16 residues. The CDR3 coding sequence is TGTGCCAGCTCAACCGACAGGGTTAAGGGCAATCAGCCCCAGCATTTT. It yields the protein CASSTDRVKGNQPQHF.

This rearrangement joins TRBV4-2 to TRBJ2-1; 7 bases map to TRBD2. The ends lost 7 bases at V and 6 bases at J; junction bases unmatched: 12. The CDR3 is 15 residues long. Germline CDR1 and CDR2: LGHNA and YNFKEQ. CDR3 amino acids: CASTLKLARSNEQFF. Written as DNA, the CDR3 is TGTGCCAGCACCCTCAAACTAGCGCGAAGCAATGAGCAGTTCTTC.

The chain has TRBV5-5 and TRBJ2-7, with TRBD2 matching 8 bases. V trimming: 2 bases; J trimming: 0 bases; junction bases outside the gene matches: 1. This CDR3 contains 14 residues. Looked up from germline, CDR1 is SGHKS and CDR2 is YYEKEE (reference sequence). CDR3 bases: TGTGCCAGCAGCTTAGCGGGAGACTCCTACGAGCAGTACTTC. Translation: CASSLAGDSYEQYF.

CDR3 sequence: CASSQGKGPYEQYF. The DNA of the CDR3 is TGTGCCAGCAGCCAAGGGAAGGGGCCCTACGAGCAGTACTTC. This chain uses TRBV7-3 with TRBJ2-7; D may be TRBD1 (5 bases). The CDR3 is 14 amino acids. Germline CDR1 is SGHTA and CDR2 is FQGTGA. V was cut by 5 bases and J by 2 bases, with 13 bases left in between. The whole variable domain, remainder taken from reference TRBV7-3 and TRBJ2-7, is GAGVSQTPSNKVTEKGKYVELRCDPISGHTALYWYRQSLGQGPEFLIYFQGTGAADDSGLPNDRFFAVRPEGSVSTLKIQRTERGDSAVYLCASSQGKGPYEQYFGPGTRLTVT.

This clone has more than one count but fewer than ten. Here the CDR3 DNA reads TGTGCCAGCGCGGGACAGAGGGGACAGCCCCAGCATTTT. Its translation: CASAGQRGQPQHF. This sequence joins TRBV6-4 and TRBJ1-5; 7 bases match TRBD1. Germline values: CDR1 MRHNA, CDR2 SNTAGT. The CDR3 is 13 residues long. The trim removed 8 bases at V and 7 bases at J, leaving 8 bases unmatched.

This clone has just a few counts. This chain uses TRBV11-2 with TRBJ2-1; 11 bases map to TRBD2. This CDR3 is 15 amino acids long. CDR1 SGHAT and CDR2 FQNNGV come from the germline V gene. V shed 5 bases, J shed 5 bases, and the junction held 5 bases outside the gene matches. The CDR3, as DNA: TGTGCCAGCAGCCCGGAACTAGCGGGAGACAATGAGCAGTTCTTC. It is translated as CASSPELAGDNEQFF.

V usage is TRBV19 and J usage is TRBJ2-6; D is uncertain. Germline V CDR1 and CDR2: LNHDA, SQIVND (reference sequence). This CDR3 is 14 amino acids long. Trimming took off 5 bases at V and 6 bases at J, with 11 bases between the two ends. CDR3 sequence reads: CASSVSGSANVLTF. In DNA, the CDR3 is TGTGCCAGTAGTGTTTCAGGTTCGGCCAACGTCCTGACTTTC.

This chain connects TRBV27 to TRBJ2-2, with D unclear. The CDR3 is 14 amino acids. The germline V and J ends were trimmed by 3 bases and 8 bases, with 13 bases remaining between them. Germline V gene sequence: CDR1 MNHEY, CDR2 SMNVEV (reference sequence). CDR3 coding DNA: TGTGCCAGCAGTTTTACTCCCCGTGAAGGGGAGCTGTTTTTT. Its protein product is CASSFTPREGELFF.

The chain combines TRBV10-3 with TRBJ2-7; D call uncertain. The V gene's germline CDR1 is ENHRY and CDR2 SYGVKD. Trimming took 3 bases from V and 5 from J, leaving 14 bases between them. This CDR3 is 14 amino acids long. DNA for the CDR3: TGTGCCATCAGTGATGTCCCGGGTACCCACGAGCAGTACTTC. This translates into CAISDVPGTHEQYF.

The chain employs TRBV11-1 and TRBJ2-7; 8 bases fit TRBD1. The CDR3 totals 13 residues. The germline CDR1 and CDR2 sequences are SGHAT and FQDESV (reference sequence). V lost 6 bases and J lost 2; bases outside the gene matches: 3. This chain's CDR3 is CASSPQGAYEQYF. The DNA of the CDR3 is TGTGCCAGCAGTCCACAGGGGGCCTACGAGCAGTACTTC.

The chain links TRBV11-2 to TRBJ2-1, with D possibly matching TRBD1 (6 bases). The V gene's germline CDR1 is SGHAT and CDR2 FQNNGV. The CDR3 contains 15 residues. V lost 0 bases and J 6 bases, leaving 12 bases between the germline ends. CDR3 loop: CASSLDRGRGNEQFF. The CDR3 DNA sequence: TGTGCCAGCAGCTTAGACAGGGGACGGGGCAATGAGCAGTTCTTC.

The chain joins TRBV30 to TRBJ2-1, with TRBD2 as a possible D gene (6 bases). Germline CDR1 GTSNPN, CDR2 SVGIG (reference sequence). Trimming stripped 1 base from V and 12 bases from J, with 25 bases between. There are 16 residues in the CDR3. CDR3 amino acids: CAWSAPPTSRSRVQFF. The CDR3 region has the DNA TGTGCCTGGAGTGCGCCCCCAACTAGCCGGAGTAGGGTGCAGTTCTTC.

The chain links TRBV5-1 to TRBJ1-1; D might be TRBD1 (6 bases). Trimming removed 1 base from V and 4 bases from J, with 11 bases in between. The CDR3 is 14 residues long. Germline V CDR1 and CDR2: SGHRS, YFSETQ. Written as DNA, the CDR3 is TGCGCCAGCAGCTTGAAGGGGGGGGCCACTGAAGCTTTCTTT. Translating gives CASSLKGGATEAFF. Complete variable domain (other parts from reference TRBV5-1 and TRBJ1-1): KAGVTQTPRYLIKTRGQQVTLSCSPISGHRSVSWYQQTPGQGLQFLFEYFSETQRNKGNFPGRFSGRQFSNSRSEMNVSTLELGDSALYLCASSLKGGATEAFFGQGTRLTVV.

The chain uses TRBV5-4 and TRBJ2-3; possibly TRBD1 for D (7 bases). The CDR3 has 16 residues. V was trimmed by 2 bases and J by 6 bases, leaving 19 bases between them. Germline values: CDR1 SGHNT, CDR2 YYREEE (reference sequence). This CDR3 reads CASSFGRGASVDTQYF. As DNA, the CDR3 is TGTGCCAGCAGCTTCGGCAGGGGGGCCTCAGTGGATACGCAGTATTTT.

The chain couples TRBV28 to TRBJ1-2; D might be TRBD1 (6 bases). The CDR3 length is 14 residues. Germline loops: CDR1 MDHEN, CDR2 SYDVKM. Trimming cost V 7 bases and J 8 bases, with 20 bases left between them. The CDR3 nucleotides are TGTGCCAGCACCAGTTTGTTCGGGGGGCGCGGCTACACCTTC. Its translation is CASTSLFGGRGYTF.

This clone appeared a few times. The chain combines TRBV27 with TRBJ1-2, with D maybe TRBD1 (5 bases). Trimming pared 6 bases from V and 1 base from J, leaving 15 bases between. Germline CDR1 is MNHEY and CDR2 is SMNVEV (reference sequence). This CDR3 has 15 amino acids. The CDR3: CASRARAGLNYGYTF. In DNA form, the CDR3 reads TGTGCCAGCAGGGCACGGGCAGGGCTTAACTATGGCTACACCTTC.

This sequence joins TRBV2 and TRBJ1-1, with 10 bases that match TRBD1. The V gene's germline CDR1 is SNHLY and CDR2 FYNNEI. With 3 bases clipped from V and 7 bases from J, the junction kept 8 bases outside the gene matches. This CDR3 has 15 amino acids. For the CDR3, the DNA is TGTGCCAGCAGTGATAGGGACAGGGGAATAAGTGAAGCTTTCTTT. Translating gives CASSDRDRGISEAFF.

The rearrangement uses TRBV5-1 and TRBJ2-3; tentative D call: TRBD1 (5 bases). The CDR3 totals 12 residues. Germline CDR1 SGHRS, CDR2 YFSETQ. With 4 bases removed from V and 5 bases from J, the gap between germline ends came to 8 bases. The DNA of the CDR3 is TGCGCCAGCAGCACCGGACAAGATACGCAGTATTTT. Amino acid sequence: CASSTGQDTQYF.

This rearrangement joins TRBV13 to TRBJ1-1; D is perhaps TRBD1 (5 bases). The CDR3 has 16 amino acids. V lost 2 bases and J 3 bases, leaving 16 bases between the germline ends. In germline, CDR1 is PRHDT, CDR2 FYEKMQ (reference sequence). The chain's CDR3 is CASSLLSPQGHTEAFF. CDR3 coding DNA: TGTGCCAGCAGCTTACTGTCACCGCAGGGCCACACTGAAGCTTTCTTT.

The chain couples TRBV11-2 to TRBJ1-1; D gene unclear. V was trimmed by 5 bases and J by 2 bases, leaving 12 bases between them. This CDR3 has 14 residues. Germline-derived CDR1 and CDR2 are SGHAT and FQNNGV. The DNA for the CDR3 is TGTGCCAGCAGCGAACGGGAGATTAACACTGAAGCTTTCTTT. Residues: CASSEREINTEAFF.

The chain recombines TRBV28 with TRBJ1-2; D may be TRBD1 (5 bases). The CDR3 runs 14 residues. Looked up from germline, CDR1 is MDHEN and CDR2 is SYDVKM. V gave up 4 bases and J gave up 3 bases, with 12 bases separating them. CDR3 bases: TGTGCCAGCAGTTCGGGGGGGAGGGACTATGGCTACACCTTC. This encodes CASSSGGRDYGYTF.

The chain is built from TRBV30 and TRBJ1-2; TRBD1 matches 10 bases. CDR1 and CDR2 (germline): GTSNPN, SVGIG (reference sequence). The V gene end was trimmed by 3 bases and the J gene end by 3 bases; junction bases not matched to a gene: 4. The CDR3 spans 14 residues. CDR3 amino acids: CAWSPTGGDYGYTF. CDR3 sequence (DNA): TGTGCCTGGAGCCCGACAGGGGGCGACTATGGCTACACCTTC. The full variable domain, in which reference TRBV30 and TRBJ1-2 provide the parts outside the CDR3, is SQTIHQWPATLVQPVGSPLSLECTVEGTSNPNLYWYRQAAGRGLQLLFYSVGIGQISSEVPQNLSASRPQDRQFILSSKKLLLSDSGFYLCAWSPTGGDYGYTFGSGTRLTVV.

The chain employs TRBV7-3 and TRBJ2-2, with TRBD1 identical over 9 bases. The germline gives CDR1 SGHTA, CDR2 FQGTGA. With 1 base clipped from V and 7 bases from J, the junction kept 4 bases outside the gene matches. The CDR3 sequence is 15 residues long. Here the CDR3 reads CASSLMGTGHGELFF. The CDR3 DNA reads TGTGCCAGCAGCTTAATGGGGACAGGGCACGGGGAGCTGTTTTTT.